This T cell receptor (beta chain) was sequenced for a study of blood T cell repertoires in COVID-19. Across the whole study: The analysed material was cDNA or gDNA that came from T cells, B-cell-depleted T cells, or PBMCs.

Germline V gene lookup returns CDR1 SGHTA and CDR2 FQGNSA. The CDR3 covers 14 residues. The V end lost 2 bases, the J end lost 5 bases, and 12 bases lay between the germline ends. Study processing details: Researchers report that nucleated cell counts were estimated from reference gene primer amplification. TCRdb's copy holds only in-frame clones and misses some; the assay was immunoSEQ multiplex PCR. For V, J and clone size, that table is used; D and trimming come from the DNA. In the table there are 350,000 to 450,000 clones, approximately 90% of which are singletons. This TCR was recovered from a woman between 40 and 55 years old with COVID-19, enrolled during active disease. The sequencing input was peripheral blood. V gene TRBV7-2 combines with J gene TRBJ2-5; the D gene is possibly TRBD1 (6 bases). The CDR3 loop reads CASSLRTAAETQYF. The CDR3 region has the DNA TGTGCCAGCAGCTTAAGGACAGCGGCGGAGACCCAGTACTTC.